This T cell receptor beta chain was sequenced in a study of T cell responses to AZD1222 COVID-19 vaccine. Overall study context: It was second doses at about 4 or about 12 weeks that were pooled. Whole-study results and caveats: Across spike, vaccine-associated CD4 TCRs were found, dominant at 160-218 and 743-854. Repertoires were sampled only after the peak T cell response.

Method: immunoSEQ multiplex PCR; TCRdb's copy keeps in-frame clones and lacks some. The table records 140,000 to 150,000 clones, around nine tenths of them present only once. The germline gives CDR1 SQVTM, CDR2 ANQGSEA. V gave up 4 bases and J gave up 14 bases, with 20 bases separating them. The CDR3 is made up of 13 amino acids. Comments on this clone: Its specificity is unknown.

The sample consisted of peripheral blood, taken on day 0 of AZD1222 vaccination. The receptor's source is an adult in good health. This chain joins TRBV29-1 and TRBJ1-4; a possible D gene is TRBD1 (6 bases). CDR3 amino acids: CSVVQGGGGNLFF. DNA for the CDR3: TGCAGCGTTGTCCAGGGCGGTGGGGGCAATCTGTTTTTT.